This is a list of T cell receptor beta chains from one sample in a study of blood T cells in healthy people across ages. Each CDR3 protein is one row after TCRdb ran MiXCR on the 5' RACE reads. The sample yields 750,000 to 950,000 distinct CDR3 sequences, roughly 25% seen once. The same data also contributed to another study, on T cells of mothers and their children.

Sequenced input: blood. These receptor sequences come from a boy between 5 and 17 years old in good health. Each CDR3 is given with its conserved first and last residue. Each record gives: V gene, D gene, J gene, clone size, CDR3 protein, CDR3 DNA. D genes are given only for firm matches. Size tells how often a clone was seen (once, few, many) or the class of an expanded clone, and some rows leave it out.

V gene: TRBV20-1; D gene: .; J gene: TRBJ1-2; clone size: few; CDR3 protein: CSARGLGLKTEEGGYTF; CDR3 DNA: TGCAGTGCTAGAGGTCTGGGTCTGAAAACAGAAGAGGGTGGCTACACCTTC
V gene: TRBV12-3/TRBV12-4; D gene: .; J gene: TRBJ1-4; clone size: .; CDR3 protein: CASSLGGVVYEKLFF; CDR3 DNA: TGTGCCAGCAGTTTAGGAGGGGTAGTATATGAAAAACTGTTTTTT
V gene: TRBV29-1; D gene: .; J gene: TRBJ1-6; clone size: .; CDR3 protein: CSVRTESYNSPLHF; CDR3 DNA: TGCAGCGTCCGGACAGAGTCTTATAATTCACCCCTCCACTTT
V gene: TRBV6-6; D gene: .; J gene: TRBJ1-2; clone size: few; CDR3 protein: CASSYSVHTLGRANYGYTF; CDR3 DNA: TGTGCCAGCAGTTACTCAGTTCACACACTCGGCAGGGCTAACTATGGCTACACCTTC
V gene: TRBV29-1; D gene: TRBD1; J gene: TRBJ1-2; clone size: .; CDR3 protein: CSAREGQGIYGYTF; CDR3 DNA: TGCAGCGCTAGGGAAGGACAGGGGATCTATGGCTACACCTTC
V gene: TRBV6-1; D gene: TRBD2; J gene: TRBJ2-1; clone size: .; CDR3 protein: CASSGLAGGNNEQFF; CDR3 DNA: TGTGCCAGCAGCGGACTAGCGGGGGGGAACAATGAGCAGTTCTTC
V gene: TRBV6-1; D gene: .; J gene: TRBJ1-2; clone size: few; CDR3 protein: CASSEAGRGHYGYTF; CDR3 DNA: TGTGCCAGCAGTGAAGCGGGCAGGGGACACTATGGCTACACCTTC
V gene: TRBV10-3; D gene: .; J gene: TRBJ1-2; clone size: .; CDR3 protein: CAISDRGLTGYTF; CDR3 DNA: TGTGCCATCAGTGATCGGGGACTAACGGGCTACACCTTC
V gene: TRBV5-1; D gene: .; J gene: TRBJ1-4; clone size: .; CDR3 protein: CASGIGLPDEKLFF; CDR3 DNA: TGCGCCAGCGGCATTGGCCTGCCCGATGAAAAACTGTTTTTT
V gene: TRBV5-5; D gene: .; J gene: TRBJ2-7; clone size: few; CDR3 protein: CASSLVMDEQYF; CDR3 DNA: TGTGCCAGCAGCTTGGTTATGGACGAGCAGTACTTC